This T cell receptor (beta chain) was sequenced for a study of Ad26.COV2.S vaccination and SARS-CoV-2 variants. Profiled with immunoSEQ multiplex PCR; TCRdb holds only in-frame clones, not every one. The sample lists more than 300,000 clones, just over 85% occurring once. There are 12 residues in the CDR3. Trimming took 3 bases from V and 3 from J, leaving 5 bases between them. CDR1 is SEHNR, CDR2 FQNEAQ, per germline (reference sequence). On this clone itself: A single base separates this from a much larger clone, so it may be a read error.

As to treatment: roughly 19 received Ad26.COV2.S at low or high dose, single or two shots; about five received placebo; per-sample allocation not given. Sampling took place 63 days after the first vaccine or placebo injection. The TCR comes from a person aged 18-65 years who received the Ad26.COV2.S COVID-19 vaccine or a placebo. Material: peripheral blood, obtained in a trial of Ad26.COV2.S vaccine versus placebo. The rearrangement joins TRBV7-9 to TRBJ1-1, with D unclear. CDR3 sequence reads: CASSLRDTEAFF. In DNA, the CDR3 is TGTGCCAGCAGCTTGAGGGACACTGAAGCTTTCTTT. The variable domain in full, completed from reference TRBV7-9 and TRBJ1-1, reads DTGVSQNPRHKITKRGQNVTFRCDPISEHNRLYWYRQTLGQGPEFLTYFQNEAQLEKSRLLSDRFSAERPKGSFSTLEIQRTEQGDSAMYLCASSLRDTEAFFGQGTRLTVV.